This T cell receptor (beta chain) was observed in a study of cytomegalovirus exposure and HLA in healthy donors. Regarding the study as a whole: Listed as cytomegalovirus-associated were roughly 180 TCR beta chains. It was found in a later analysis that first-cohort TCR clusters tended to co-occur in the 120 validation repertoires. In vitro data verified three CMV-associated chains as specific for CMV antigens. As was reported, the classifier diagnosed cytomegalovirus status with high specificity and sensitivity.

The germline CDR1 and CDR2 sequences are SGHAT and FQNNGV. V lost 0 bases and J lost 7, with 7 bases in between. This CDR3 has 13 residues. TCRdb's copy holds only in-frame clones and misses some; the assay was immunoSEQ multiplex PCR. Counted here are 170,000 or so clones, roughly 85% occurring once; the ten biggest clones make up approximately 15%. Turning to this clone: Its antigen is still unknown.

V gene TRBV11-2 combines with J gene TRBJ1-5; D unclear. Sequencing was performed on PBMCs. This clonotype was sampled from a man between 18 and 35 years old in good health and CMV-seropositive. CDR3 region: CASSLDRSQPQHF. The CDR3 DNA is TGTGCCAGCAGCTTAGATCGTAGCCAGCCCCAGCATTTT.